This TCR beta chain derives from a study of early stage breast cancer tumors (dated by TCRdb to 2016 to 2017). Broadly, across the study: Of the approximately 15 invasive breast tumors, about a dozen were found to be estrogen receptor-positive, progesterone receptor-positive and HER2-negative. On average, each sample got 7.5 to 10-fold read coverage. Of the approximately 12 ER+/PR+/HER2- tumors, eight were classified as invasive ductal carcinomas and four as invasive lobular carcinomas. A total of some 2.6 million templates, representing 1,097,674 unique clonotypes, were detected across all samples.

About 17-55 mg of tumor tissue was diced and typically yielded more than 3 ug of DNA. The study profiled bulk TCR beta-chain repertoires in matched peripheral blood, tumor and adjacent normal breast tissue taken from some 15 patients with early-stage breast cancer. Following resection, visually identified tumor tissue was excised and transferred into prechilled RNAlater. Using a TissueLyser II, about 17-50 mg of tumor tissue was diced and homogenized in RLTplus buffer with beta-mercaptoethanol and antifoaming agent. The Qiagen AllPrep DNA/RNA Mini kit was used for genomic DNA extraction. Two independent genomic DNA replicates were amplified for each sample, with roughly 0.5 ug used for blood and about 1.5 ug for tumor or normal breast. TCRB sequencing of genomic DNA was carried out with the ImmunoSeq Intro kit according to the manufacturer's instructions. For absolute quantification, the roughly 30-cycle multiplex PCR included proprietary primers along with spike-in control sequences. Single-end 150-bp reads were used to sequence an 87-bp fragment spanning the CDR3 plus the flanking V and J genes. Seven samples, each with two replicates, were multiplexed per lane of an Illumina MiSeq using version 3.0 chemistry. The original pipeline was this. Raw data were processed by the vendor's proprietary pipeline, with both replicates merged into one result per sample. To define clonotypes, the study grouped productive rearrangements that shared the V-gene family, CDR3 amino acid sequence and J-gene segment. To compute clonality, the normalized Shannon entropy (Pielou evenness) of TCRB abundances was subtracted from 1. To estimate T cell density, the total number of templates was divided by the input cell count, which was inferred from how much DNA went in. Total repertoire diversity and clonality were estimated with Recon using default parameters. Clonotypes with over 0.1% abundance in tumor and at least 32-fold higher abundance in tumor than in normal breast were defined as tumor-enriched. Here the immuneACCESS table is served through TCRdb, limited to in-frame sequences with V and J called. Missing clones are a known gap in these copies; in checked studies unresolved V genes cover under half, and the rest lacks a known reason. The V and J calls and clone size are taken from that table; D and trimming were inferred from the DNA. Across this sample there are about 7,900 clones, with approximately 66% seen only once. Roughly 7.2% of the sample is held by the ten biggest clonotypes.

As to this clone: No cognate antigen has been identified for it. The input lacks base qualities; no much larger clone sits a single base away.

From the cysteine up to the phenylalanine, the CDR3 has a length of 15 residues. The only DNA kept is the CDR3, 45 bases in frame from the first base. Unmatched junction bases come to 6, with V trimmed by 4 bases and J by 4 bases. CDR1 and CDR2, per the germline V gene, are MNHEY and SVGAGI. What the work shows at the level of the full study, not this receptor alone: Greater similarity was observed between blood and normal breast repertoires than between blood and tumor repertoires, and tumor was distinguished from normal in about 90% of the 16 patients when each tissue was compared with blood. Enriched TCRB sequences shared across patients were found to be mostly commonly generated sequences that were unlikely to play an important role in the tumor microenvironment. Chain pairing and functional markers such as CD4, CD8 and FOXP3 were missed by bulk genomic DNA sequencing of unsorted cells. Because the cohort was small, analysis by tumor subtype was not possible. Compared with adjacent normal breast tissue, tumors had higher clonality and roughly 2.5-fold greater T cell density.

Sequencing was done on a sample of breast tumor tissue. The V and J genes are TRBV6-5 and TRBJ2-3; TRBD2 fits 9 bases in the junction. This TCR was sampled from a person aged 70 to 85 with breast cancer. The DNA sequence is TGTGCCAGCAGTTCCCTAGCGGGGCGCGCAGATACGCAGTATTTT. It encodes CASSSLAGRADTQYF.